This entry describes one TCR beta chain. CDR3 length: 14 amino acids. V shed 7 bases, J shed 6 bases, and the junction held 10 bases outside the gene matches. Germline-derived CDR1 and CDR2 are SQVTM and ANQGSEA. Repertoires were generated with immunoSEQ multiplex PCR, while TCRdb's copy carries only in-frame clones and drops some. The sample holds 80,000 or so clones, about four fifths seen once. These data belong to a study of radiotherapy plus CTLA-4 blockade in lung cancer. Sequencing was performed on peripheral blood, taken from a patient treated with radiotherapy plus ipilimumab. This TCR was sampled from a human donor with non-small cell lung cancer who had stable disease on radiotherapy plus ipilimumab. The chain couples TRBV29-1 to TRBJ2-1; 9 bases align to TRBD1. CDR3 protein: CSGLGQGRFNEQFF. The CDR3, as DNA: TGCAGCGGATTGGGACAGGGCAGATTCAATGAGCAGTTCTTC.